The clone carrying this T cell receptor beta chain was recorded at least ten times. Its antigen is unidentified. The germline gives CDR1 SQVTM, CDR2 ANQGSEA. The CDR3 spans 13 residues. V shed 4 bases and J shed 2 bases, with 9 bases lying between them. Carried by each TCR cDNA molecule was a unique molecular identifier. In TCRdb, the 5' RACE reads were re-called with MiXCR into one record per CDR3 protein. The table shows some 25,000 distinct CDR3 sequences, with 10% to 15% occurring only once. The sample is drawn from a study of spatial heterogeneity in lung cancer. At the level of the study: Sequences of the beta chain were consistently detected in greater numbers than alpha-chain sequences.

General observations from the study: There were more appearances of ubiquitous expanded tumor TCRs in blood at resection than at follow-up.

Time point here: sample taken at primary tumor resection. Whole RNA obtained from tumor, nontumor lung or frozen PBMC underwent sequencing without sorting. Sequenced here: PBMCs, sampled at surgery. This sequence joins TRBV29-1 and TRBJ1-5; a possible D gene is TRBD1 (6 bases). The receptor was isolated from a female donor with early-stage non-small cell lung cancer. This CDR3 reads CSVGGPGNQPQHF. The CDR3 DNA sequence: TGCAGCGTTGGGGGGCCGGGCAATCAGCCCCAGCATTTT.